Described below is a single T cell receptor (beta chain) sequence and its context. These data come from a study of technical replicates of blood from a few donors. The assay was immunoSEQ multiplex PCR, and TCRdb's table has in-frame clones only and misses some. The repertoire has some 77,000 clones, approximately 96% of them found once; the top ten carry roughly 0.35%. V was clipped by 2 bases and J by 7 bases; unmatched bases: 7. This CDR3 is built from 14 residues. Looked up from germline, CDR1 is MNHNS and CDR2 is SASEGT. Material for sequencing was T cells isolated from PBMCs. The sequence was collected from a human donor in good health. The J gene is TRBJ2-7, the V gene TRBV6-1; 8 nucleotides agree with TRBD2. For the CDR3, the DNA is TGTGCCAGCAGTGAATTGGGGACTAGACGGGAGCAGTACTTC. It translates to CASSELGTRREQYF.